The present T cell receptor (beta chain) was sequenced within a study of OX40 agonist ivuxolimab in advanced cancers. Study background: Checkpoint inhibitors had been given previously to about 38% of patients.

Sequenced by immunoSEQ multiplex PCR; TCRdb stores in-frame clones only, minus some. The data contain about 28,000 clones, approximately 84% of them singletons. Trimming shortened V by 2 bases and J by 3 bases, and 22 bases separated the two germline ends. This CDR3 is 18 amino acids long. The germline CDR1 and CDR2 sequences are SEHNR and FQNEAQ (reference sequence). The clonotype originates from an adult with an advanced solid tumor such as melanoma, head and neck, liver or kidney cancer. Sample: CD4+ or CD8+ T cells sorted from blood, taken in a trial of the OX40 agonist ivuxolimab. This chain connects TRBV7-9 to TRBJ1-1; perhaps TRBD1 as D (5 bases). The CDR3 DNA is TGTGCCAGCAGCTTACCGATGGGGCAGGGAGGATTGCACACTGAAGCTTTCTTT. It translates to CASSLPMGQGGLHTEAFF.